The text below deals with one TCR beta chain. Its antigen is not identified. Germline values: CDR1 SGDLS, CDR2 YYNGEE. V shed 4 bases and J shed 0 bases, with 8 bases lying between them. The CDR3 totals 14 residues. Isolated RNA was reverse transcribed in full, so expressed TCRB transcripts were sequenced. The table came from immunoSEQ multiplex PCR; TCRdb's copy has only in-frame clones and leaves some out. Of about 660,000 clones detected, more than 12% appear once; the ten largest clones hold roughly 0.04%. The data were taken from a study of beta chain features in type 1 diabetes. Findings and caveats of the study: An over-representation of cells with high TCR expression could result from cDNA sequencing. When VDJ junctions were examined, type 1 diabetes patients showed fewer insertions and more deletions. Whether TCRB rearrangement is influenced by HLA type went unresolved here. Type 1 diabetes patients showed a moderate but significant shortening of TCRB CDR3s in all four CD4+ subsets.

The sequencing input was naive CD4+ T cells from blood. The clonotype comes from a man between 18 and 29 years old with type 1 diabetes. The chain is built from TRBV9 and TRBJ1-5; no clear D gene. CDR3 amino acids: CASSPKNSNQPQHF. DNA for the CDR3: TGTGCCAGCAGCCCCAAAAATAGCAATCAGCCCCAGCATTTT.